These 27 T cell receptor beta chains were sequenced from one sample in a study of T cells expressing NK-cell markers (dated by TCRdb to about 2020). The library came from 5' RACE. TCRdb names Illumina HiSeq 2000 as the instrument used. Based on TCRdb reprocessing of the reads, there is one entry per CDR3 protein sequence, and DNA is missing. This sample's listing comprises roughly 180,000 distinct CDR3 sequences. The biggest ten clones account for around 20% of the sample. The sample taken for sequencing was blood T cells: a sorted CD56 or NKG2C T cell subset, CD4+ or CD8+ T cells, or bulk PBMC T cells (not recorded which). These receptors were collected from a woman aged 18 to 75 in good health.

This chain connects TRBV20-1 to TRBJ1-4; TCRdb designates TRBD1, a call that cannot be tested without DNA. CDR3 length: 15 residues. The germline gives CDR1 DFQATT, CDR2 SNEGSKA (reference sequence). The CDR3 loop is CSARPAGSGGEKLFF.

The chain carries TRBV5-6 and TRBJ1-3. Germline values: CDR1 SGHDT, CDR2 YYEEEE. This CDR3 has 13 residues. The chain's CDR3 is CASSLVPVNTIYF.

The chain uses TRBV7-2 and TRBJ2-2; the TCRdb call, TRBD2, lacks DNA for checking. The CDR3 is made up of 14 amino acids. Germline V lookup: CDR1 SGHTA, CDR2 FQGNSA. Here the CDR3 reads CASRLTAATGELFF.

The V gene is TRBV5-1, the J gene TRBJ2-1; TCRdb outputs TRBD2, but without DNA this stays unchecked. This CDR3 is built from 17 residues. Germline values: CDR1 SGHRS, CDR2 YFSETQ. CDR3: CASSSFLAGGLYNEQFF. The full variable domain, rest sourced from reference TRBV5-1 and TRBJ2-1, is KAGVTQTPRYLIKTRGQQVTLSCSPISGHRSVSWYQQTPGQGLQFLFEYFSETQRNKGNFPGRFSGRQFSNSRSEMNVSTLELGDSALYLCASSSFLAGGLYNEQFFGPGTRLTVL.

The chain recombines TRBV29-1 with TRBJ2-7. Germline CDR1 SQVTM, CDR2 ANQGSEA. This CDR3 comprises 13 residues. CDR3 amino acids: CSVSDTRAYEQYF.

The chain has TRBV27 and TRBJ2-1; absent DNA, TCRdb's TRBD2 call cannot be checked. The CDR3 is made up of 15 amino acids. In germline, CDR1 is MNHEY, CDR2 SMNVEV (reference sequence). The CDR3 loop is CASTQGGPHYNEQFF.

This CDR3 is CASARAGVSNEQFF. The chain combines TRBV4-1 with TRBJ2-1; the TRBD1 assignment by TCRdb is unverifiable without DNA. Germline V gene data show CDR1 as MGHRA and CDR2 as YSYEKL. The CDR3 loop spans 14 amino acids.

This CDR3 is CASSLLAGYEQYF. The chain combines TRBV5-1 with TRBJ2-7; TCRdb gives TRBD2 as the D gene, but with no DNA this cannot be confirmed. The CDR3 loop spans 13 amino acids. Germline values: CDR1 SGHRS, CDR2 YFSETQ.

The chain employs TRBV12-3 or TRBV12-4 and TRBJ2-3; TCRdb outputs TRBD2, but without DNA this stays unchecked. CDR3 length: 15 amino acids. The CDR3 reads CASTARQHSTDTQYF.

This chain uses TRBV6-1 with TRBJ2-4; TCRdb designates TRBD1, a call that cannot be tested without DNA. There are 16 residues in the CDR3. The germline V gene encodes CDR1 MNHNS and CDR2 SASEGT. CDR3 protein: CASSPGQGVAKNIQYF.

The rearrangement uses TRBV7-2 and TRBJ1-3. The CDR3 runs to 12 residues. The germline V gene encodes CDR1 SGHTA and CDR2 FQGNSA. CDR3: CASSSPPGRAYF.

This chain links TRBV6-5 with TRBJ2-3; TCRdb's D call, TRBD1, is unchecked because there is no DNA. CDR1 and CDR2 from the germline V gene are MNHEY and SVGAGI. The CDR3 is made up of 16 amino acids. The CDR3 sequence: CASSYQSGGRGDTQYF.

This CDR3 is CASSPRQVANYGYTF. This rearrangement joins TRBV3-1 to TRBJ1-2. In germline, CDR1 is LGHDT, CDR2 YNNKEL (reference sequence). The CDR3 runs 15 residues.

The chain carries TRBV4-1 and TRBJ2-3; the D call from TCRdb, TRBD2, cannot be confirmed without DNA. The germline CDR1 and CDR2 sequences are MGHRA and YSYEKL. There are 17 residues in the CDR3. CDR3 in amino acids: CASSTGLAGGPTDTQYF.

J is TRBJ1-1 and V is TRBV4-1; TCRdb's D call, TRBD1, is unchecked because there is no DNA. The germline V gene has CDR1 MGHRA and CDR2 YSYEKL. The CDR3 is 15 amino acids. The CDR3 protein is CASSHPGQGMTEAFF.

CDR3 sequence reads: CAWGRGLNTEAFF. The chain is built from TRBV28 and TRBJ1-1; the D call of TRBD1 rests on TCRdb alone, since no DNA is present to check it. Germline CDR1 MDHEN, CDR2 SYDVKM. The CDR3 has 13 amino acids.

The CDR3 here is CASRRGEVSSYEQYF. The J gene is TRBJ2-7, the V gene TRBV12-3 or TRBV12-4; the D gene TCRdb calls, TRBD2, cannot be checked with no DNA. This CDR3 has 15 residues.

The chain carries TRBV10-3 and TRBJ2-7; TCRdb proposes TRBD2, but this gene call is untestable without DNA. The germline gives CDR1 ENHRY, CDR2 SYGVKD. CDR3 size: 17 residues. The CDR3 is CAIRASGTSGRATEQYF.

The genes are TRBV7-2 and TRBJ2-7; TCRdb returns TRBD1, unconfirmable since there is no DNA. The CDR3 loop spans 13 amino acids. CDR1 is SGHTA, CDR2 FQGNSA, per germline. CDR3: CASSLRIRDEQYF.

CDR3 residues: CASTEGSGVSNQPQHF. The genes are TRBV10-2 and TRBJ1-5. Germline assignment: CDR1 WSHSY and CDR2 SAAADI. The CDR3 loop spans 16 amino acids.

J is TRBJ2-3 and V is TRBV12-3 or TRBV12-4. CDR3 length: 14 amino acids. CDR3 sequence: CASSLGRRPDTQYF.

The rearrangement links TRBV4-2 to TRBJ2-2; TCRdb indicates TRBD1, and absent DNA this call remains unverified. The V gene's germline CDR1 is LGHNA and CDR2 YNFKEQ. CDR3 length equals 16 residues. CDR3 sequence: CASSRGGSRNTGELFF.

The rearrangement uses TRBV5-1 and TRBJ1-5. The length of the CDR3 is 15 residues. Germline loops: CDR1 SGHRS, CDR2 YFSETQ. Here the CDR3 reads CASSLDSGTDQPQHF.

The V call is TRBV11-2, the J call TRBJ1-1; TCRdb reports TRBD1, a call that lacks DNA to check it against. Germline V CDR1 and CDR2: SGHAT, FQNNGV. This CDR3 has 14 residues. The CDR3 sequence: CASSLKWKGAEAFF. The whole variable domain, filled in from reference TRBV11-2 and TRBJ1-1, reads EAGVAQSPRYKIIEKRQSVAFWCNPISGHATLYWYQQILGQGPKLLIQFQNNGVVDDSQLPKDRFSAERLKGVDSTLKIQPAKLEDSAVYLCASSLKWKGAEAFFGQGTRLTVV.

The gene calls are TRBV20-1 and TRBJ2-1; no DNA is available, so the TRBD2 call from TCRdb remains unchecked. CDR1 and CDR2 (germline): DFQATT, SNEGSKA (reference sequence). This CDR3 spans 18 amino acids. CDR3 protein: CSARDPRSSGSRGDEQFF.

The chain is built from TRBV14 and TRBJ2-1; the D call of TRBD1 rests on TCRdb alone, since no DNA is present to check it. Germline V CDR1 and CDR2: SGHDN, FVKESK. This CDR3 contains 17 residues. The CDR3 sequence: CASSQLSWGAGNNEQFF.

The chain carries TRBV28 and TRBJ1-5. Germline V lookup: CDR1 MDHEN, CDR2 SYDVKM. CDR3 length equals 13 residues. The CDR3 here is CAIRRVLDQPQHF. Based on the CDR3 plus reference TRBV28 and TRBJ1-5, the full variable domain is DVKVTQSSRYLVKRTGEKVFLECVQDMDHENMFWYRQDPGLGLRLIYFSYDVKMKEKGDIPEGYSVSREKKERFSLILESASTNQTSMYLCAIRRVLDQPQHFGDGTRLSIL.